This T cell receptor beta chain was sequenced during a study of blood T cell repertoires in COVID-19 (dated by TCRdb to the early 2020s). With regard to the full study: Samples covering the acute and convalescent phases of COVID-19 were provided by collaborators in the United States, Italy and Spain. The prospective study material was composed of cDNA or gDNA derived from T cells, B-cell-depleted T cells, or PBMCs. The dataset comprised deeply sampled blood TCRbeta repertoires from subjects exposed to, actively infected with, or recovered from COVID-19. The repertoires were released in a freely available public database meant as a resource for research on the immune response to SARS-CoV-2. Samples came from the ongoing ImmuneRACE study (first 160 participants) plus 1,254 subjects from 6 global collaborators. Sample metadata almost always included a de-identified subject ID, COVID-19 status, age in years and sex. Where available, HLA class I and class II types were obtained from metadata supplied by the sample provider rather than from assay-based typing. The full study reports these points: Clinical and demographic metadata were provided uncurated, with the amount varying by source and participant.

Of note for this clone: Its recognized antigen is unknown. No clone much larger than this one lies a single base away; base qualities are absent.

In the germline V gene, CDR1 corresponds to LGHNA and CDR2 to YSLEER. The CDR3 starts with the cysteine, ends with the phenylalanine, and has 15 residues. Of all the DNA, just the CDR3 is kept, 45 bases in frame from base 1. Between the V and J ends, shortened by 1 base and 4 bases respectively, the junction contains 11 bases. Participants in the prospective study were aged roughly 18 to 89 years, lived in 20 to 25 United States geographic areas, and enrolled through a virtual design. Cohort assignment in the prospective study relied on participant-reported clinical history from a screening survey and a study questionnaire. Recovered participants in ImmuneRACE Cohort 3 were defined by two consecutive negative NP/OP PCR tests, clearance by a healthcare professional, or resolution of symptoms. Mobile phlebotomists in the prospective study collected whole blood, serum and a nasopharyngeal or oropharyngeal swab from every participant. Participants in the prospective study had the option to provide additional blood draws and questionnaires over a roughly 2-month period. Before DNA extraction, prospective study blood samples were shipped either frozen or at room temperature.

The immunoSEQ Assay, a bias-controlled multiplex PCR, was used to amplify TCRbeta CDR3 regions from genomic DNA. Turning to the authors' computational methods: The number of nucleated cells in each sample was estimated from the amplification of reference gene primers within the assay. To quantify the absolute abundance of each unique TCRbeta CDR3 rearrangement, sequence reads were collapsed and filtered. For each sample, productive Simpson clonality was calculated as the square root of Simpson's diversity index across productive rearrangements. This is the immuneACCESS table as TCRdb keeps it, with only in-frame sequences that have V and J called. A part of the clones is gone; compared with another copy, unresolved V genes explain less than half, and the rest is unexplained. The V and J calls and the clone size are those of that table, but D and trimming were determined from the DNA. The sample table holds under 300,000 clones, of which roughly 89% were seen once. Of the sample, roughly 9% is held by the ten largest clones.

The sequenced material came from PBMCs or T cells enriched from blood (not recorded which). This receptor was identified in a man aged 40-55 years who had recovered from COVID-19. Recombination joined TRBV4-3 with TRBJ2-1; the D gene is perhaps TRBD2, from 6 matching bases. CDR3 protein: CASSQVAGTYNEQFF. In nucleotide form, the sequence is TGCGCCAGCAGCCAAGTGGCAGGGACTTACAATGAGCAGTTCTTC.